This TCR beta chain was captured in a study of T cell responses to AZD1222 COVID-19 vaccine. Study observations and caveats: When two AZD1222 doses had been given, Spike-specific TCR breadth and depth rose. Baseline seropositivity characterized only a handful of AZD1222 recipients.

This clone was detected only a few times. Its antigen is not identified. CDR1 is SGHTA, CDR2 FQGNSA, per germline. V was cut by 1 base and J by 3 bases, with 13 bases left in between. CDR3 length: 15 residues. Using immunoSEQ multiplex PCR, the repertoire was profiled, and TCRdb retains in-frame clones only, with some absent. The sample holds roughly 130,000 clones, 87% seen once. J is TRBJ2-7 and V is TRBV7-2; D unclear. The specimen comprised peripheral blood, sampled on day 0 of AZD1222 vaccination. The TCR sequence derives from an adult in good health. CDR3 nucleotides: TGTGCCAGCAGCTTAGGGTGGGCAGGCAACTACGAGCAGTACTTC. Translated: CASSLGWAGNYEQYF.